Given below is one TCR beta chain in context. TCRdb's table, derived via immunoSEQ multiplex PCR, lists solely in-frame clones and lacks some. The profile shows over 85,000 clones, about 96% of them singletons. The source of the sample is a study of technical replicates of blood from several donors. With V trimmed by 0 bases and J by 2 bases, 9 bases remained unmatched. The germline V gene encodes CDR1 SGHRS and CDR2 YFSETQ. The CDR3 spans 17 residues. The J gene is TRBJ2-7, the V gene TRBV5-1; 9 nucleotides agree with TRBD2. This receptor was identified in a human donor in good health. Sequencing used T cells isolated from PBMCs. CDR3 DNA: TGCGCCAGCAGCTTGGCCTATAAGCGGGAGGCTACCTACGAGCAGTACTTC. Its protein product is CASSLAYKREATYEQYF.